This T cell receptor (beta chain) came from a study of blood T cell repertoires in COVID-19. About the research overall: Sites across the United States, Italy and Spain contributed samples from acute and convalescent COVID-19.

Original data processing: Estimation of nucleated cell counts was performed using reference gene primer amplification. Using immunoSEQ multiplex PCR, the repertoire was profiled, and TCRdb retains in-frame clones only, with some absent. V, J and clone size reflect that table, while D and trimming were determined from the DNA. The profile covers about 160,000 clones, with around 80% appearing a single time and 12% to 15% taken by the ten largest. The material sequenced was peripheral blood. The receptor was derived from a human donor with acute or convalescent COVID-19. The donor label of this sample is uncertain.

As DNA, the CDR3 is TGTGCCTGGAGTGTGAGGGGGAACCTAGCCAAAAACATTCAGTACTTC. Its translation: CAWSVRGNLAKNIQYF. This chain links TRBV30 with TRBJ2-4, with D possibly TRBD1 on 6 matching bases. Germline values: CDR1 GTSNPN, CDR2 SVGIG (reference sequence). Trimming took off 0 bases at V and 0 bases at J, with 12 bases between the two ends. This CDR3 has 16 residues.